These T cell receptor beta chains were read from a single sample in a study of cytomegalovirus exposure and HLA in healthy donors. The table came from immunoSEQ multiplex PCR; TCRdb's copy has only in-frame clones and leaves some out. The sample contains approximately 88,000 clones, approximately 76% of which appear only once. The sample consisted of PBMCs. Receptors were obtained from a young man in good health and CMV-seropositive. Both conserved end residues are part of each CDR3. Fields, in order: D gene, V gene, clone size, J gene, CDR3 DNA, CDR3 protein. The D gene is left open where the match is weak. Clone size, where shown, is once, few, many, or a class for clones that have expanded.

NA,TRBV6-5,NA,TRBJ1-1,TGTGCCAGCAGTTACCCAGAACAGGGCTGGGGCACTGAAGCTTTCTTT,CASSYPEQGWGTEAFF
NA,TRBV11-1,NA,TRBJ2-5,TGTGCCAGCAGCTTCGACTCAGGGTCCACAGAGACCCAGTACTTC,CASSFDSGSTETQYF
TRBD1,TRBV6-5,NA,TRBJ2-1,TGTGCCAGCAGTCTTCGGACAGGGAAGGATGAGCAGTTCTTC,CASSLRTGKDEQFF
TRBD2,TRBV19,NA,TRBJ2-7,TGTGCCAGTAGTATTGGACTAGCGGACTCCTACGAGCAGTACTTC,CASSIGLADSYEQYF
NA,TRBV6-8,NA,TRBJ1-5,TGTGCCCGCCGCGGGGGGTTAAGCAATCAGCCCCAGCATTTT,CARRGGLSNQPQHF
NA,TRBV5-6,NA,TRBJ2-5,TGTGCCAGCAGCTTGGCGGGGTACCAAGAGACCCAGTACTTC,CASSLAGYQETQYF
TRBD2,TRBV4-1,NA,TRBJ2-2,TGCGCCAGCAGCCAGGGAGGGGTCCGCGGGGAGCTGTTTTTT,CASSQGGVRGELFF
NA,TRBV5-8,few,TRBJ2-5,TGTGCCAGCAGCTTAGACAGAACCCAAGAGACCCAGTACTTC,CASSLDRTQETQYF
NA,TRBV5-1,NA,TRBJ1-2,TGCGCCAGCAGCTTGGCCCCTACAGGTATCTATGGCTACACCTTC,CASSLAPTGIYGYTF
TRBD1,TRBV2,once,TRBJ1-2,TGTGCCAGCAGCCCCGGACAGGGGAACTATGGCTACACCTTC,CASSPGQGNYGYTF
TRBD1,TRBV14,NA,TRBJ2-1,TGTGCCAGCAGCCCGCGACAGGGGAATTTCAATGAGCAGTTCTTC,CASSPRQGNFNEQFF
NA,TRBV19,NA,TRBJ1-3,TGTGCCAGTAGACCGACCGACTCTGGAAACACCATATACTTT,CASRPTDSGNTIYF
TRBD2,TRBV10-3,NA,TRBJ2-3,TGTGCCATCAGTGACCTAGCGGGAGACACAGATACGCAGTATTTT,CAISDLAGDTDTQYF
TRBD1,TRBV7-3,NA,TRBJ2-1,TGTGCCAGCAGCTTCGGACAGGGTGTCTCCAATGAGCAGTTCTTC,CASSFGQGVSNEQFF
NA,TRBV7-9,few,TRBJ2-1,TGTGCCAGCAGCTTAGTGGACGGGGACAATGAGCAGTTCTTC,CASSLVDGDNEQFF
NA,TRBV7-9,NA,TRBJ2-3,TGTGCCAGCAGCTCGACCTCACGAGCGATGCAGTATTTT,CASSSTSRAMQYF
NA,TRBV9,NA,TRBJ2-2,TGTGCCAGCAGCCTTGGAGTTACCGGGGAGCTGTTTTTT,CASSLGVTGELFF
NA,TRBV30,NA,TRBJ1-1,TGTGCCTGGAGTTCCCGCGGGAACACTGAAGCTTTCTTT,CAWSSRGNTEAFF